Below, 11 T cell receptor beta chains from the same sample are listed, as sequenced in a study of CD8 T cells in ankylosing spondylitis. TCRdb reprocessed the 5' RACE reads with MiXCR, giving one entry per CDR3 protein. The profile covers approximately 250,000 distinct CDR3 sequences, with roughly a tenth appearing a single time and 2.6% taken by the ten largest. Sequenced input: blood, either unsorted or a sorted T cell fraction (not recorded which). The receptors come from a male donor with ankylosing spondylitis or in good health (not recorded which).

This clonotype was seen a few times. This chain uses TRBV10-3 with TRBJ2-7; the match to TRBD1 covers 9 bases. Trimming took 11 bases from V and 6 from J; bases not matched to a gene: 11. Germline V gene sequence: CDR1 ENHRY, CDR2 SYGVKD. This CDR3 is built from 13 residues. This CDR3 is CAVTGTGQLEQYF. The CDR3 region has the DNA TGTGCCGTCACCGGGACAGGGCAGCTCGAGCAGTACTTC.

This clonotype was counted ten times or more. The chain couples TRBV10-3 to TRBJ2-1; 13 nucleotides line up with TRBD2. The CDR3 consists of 17 residues. Trimming took 7 bases from V and 0 from J; bases not matched to a gene: 6. Germline V gene sequence: CDR1 ENHRY, CDR2 SYGVKD. CDR3 region: CAITGLAGSSSYNEQFF. In DNA, the CDR3 is TGTGCCATCACGGGACTAGCGGGGTCGAGCTCCTACAATGAGCAGTTCTTC.

This clonotype has only a few counts. The chain combines TRBV6-1 with TRBJ2-1, with D hard to call. Trimming removed 4 bases at V and 1 base at J, with 11 bases between. CDR1 is MNHNS and CDR2 is SASEGT in the germline V gene. CDR3 length equals 15 residues. CDR3 nucleotide sequence: TGTGCCAGCAGTGTTGTCTGGGGTTCCTACAATGAGCAGTTCTTC. Translating it yields CASSVVWGSYNEQFF.

This clonotype was found a few times. The chain recombines TRBV28 with TRBJ2-3; a weak D match, TRBD2 (6 bases). The length of the CDR3 is 15 residues. Per germline, CDR1 MDHEN and CDR2 SYDVKM. Trimming took off 7 bases at V and 1 base at J, with 15 bases between the two ends. In nucleotides, the CDR3 is TGTGCCAGCATCCTCCGGGGGAAGGGCACAGATACGCAGTATTTT. Protein product: CASILRGKGTDTQYF.

This clonotype was seen at least ten times. This chain uses TRBV6-4 with TRBJ2-2; D gene unclear. Germline V gives CDR1 MRHNA, CDR2 SNTAGT. This CDR3 has 14 residues. Trimming took 3 bases from V and 4 from J, leaving 9 bases between them. CDR3 protein: CASSEAHLTGELFF. The DNA of the CDR3 is TGTGCCAGCAGTGAAGCACACCTCACCGGGGAGCTGTTTTTT.

At least ten counts were recorded for this clonotype. The rearrangement uses TRBV12-3 or TRBV12-4 and TRBJ2-7, with 9 bases matching TRBD2. This CDR3 has 16 amino acids. Trimming removed 4 bases from V and 5 bases from J; junction bases left unmatched: 12. As DNA, the CDR3 is TGTGCCAGCAGTTCCCCCTTCCTTAGCGGGAGCCACGAGCAGTACTTC. This codes for CASSSPFLSGSHEQYF.

This clonotype was seen repeatedly, ten times or more. V is TRBV20-1 and J is TRBJ2-2, with TRBD1 identical over 8 bases. Germline V lookup: CDR1 DFQATT, CDR2 SNEGSKA (reference sequence). This CDR3 spans 13 amino acids. V trimming: 6 bases; J trimming: 4 bases; junction bases outside the gene matches: 4. The CDR3 here is CSAGTGLTGELFF. CDR3 nucleotides: TGCAGTGCCGGGACAGGCCTCACCGGGGAGCTGTTTTTT.

Many counts were recorded for this clonotype. V usage is TRBV30 and J usage is TRBJ2-3; D gene uncertain. The CDR3 totals 16 residues. V dropped 2 bases and J dropped 0 bases, with 15 bases sitting between them. Germline CDR1 GTSNPN, CDR2 SVGIG (reference sequence). CDR3 nucleotides: TGTGCCTGGAGTTTGACCCGGACGACTAGCACAGATACGCAGTATTTT. Protein product: CAWSLTRTTSTDTQYF.

This clonotype was seen ten or more times. The V and J genes are TRBV12-3 or TRBV12-4 and TRBJ1-6; D not certain. The CDR3 runs 14 residues. Trimming left V 3 bases short and J 8 bases short, with 11 bases between. For the CDR3, the DNA is TGTGCCAGCAGTTTTGGAAGGGTTTATTCACCCCTCCACTTT. Encoded protein: CASSFGRVYSPLHF.

The genes are TRBV10-3 and TRBJ2-1; TRBD2 might be the D (7 bases). Trimming left V 6 bases short and J 3 bases short, with 12 bases between. This CDR3 is built from 14 residues. CDR1 is ENHRY, CDR2 SYGVKD, per germline. CDR3: CAISRGAGYNEQFF. The CDR3, as DNA: TGTGCCATCAGCCGGGGGGCCGGCTACAATGAGCAGTTCTTC.

This clonotype has at least ten counts. The genes are TRBV6-6 and TRBJ1-1, with D unresolved. The ends were cut back, 7 bases at V and 3 bases at J, with 9 bases in the middle. Germline CDR1 and CDR2: MNHNY and SVGAGI (reference sequence). The CDR3 consists of 12 residues. In nucleotides, the CDR3 is TGTGCCAGCACCGGACTTTACACTGAAGCTTTCTTT. Translation gives CASTGLYTEAFF.